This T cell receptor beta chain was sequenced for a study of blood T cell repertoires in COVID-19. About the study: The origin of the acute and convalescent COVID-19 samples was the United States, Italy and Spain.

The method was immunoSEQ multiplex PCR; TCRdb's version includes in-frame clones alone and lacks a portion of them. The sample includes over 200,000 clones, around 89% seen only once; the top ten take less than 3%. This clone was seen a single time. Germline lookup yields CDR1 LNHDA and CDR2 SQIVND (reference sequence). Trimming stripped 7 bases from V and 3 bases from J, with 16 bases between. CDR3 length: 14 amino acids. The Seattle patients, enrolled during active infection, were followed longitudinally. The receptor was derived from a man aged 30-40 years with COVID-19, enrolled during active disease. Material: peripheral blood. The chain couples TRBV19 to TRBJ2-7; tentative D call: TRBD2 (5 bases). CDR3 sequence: CASTKDWNNYEQYF. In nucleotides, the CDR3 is TGTGCCAGTACCAAGGACTGGAATAACTACGAGCAGTACTTC.